This TCR beta chain was sequenced during a study of blood T cell repertoires in COVID-19. Sequencing was performed with immunoSEQ multiplex PCR; in TCRdb, only in-frame clones are kept and a portion is missing. The sample lists roughly 340,000 clones; roughly nine tenths were seen once. Trimming took off 3 bases at V and 2 bases at J, with 7 bases between the two ends. The CDR3 covers 12 residues. Looked up from germline, CDR1 is SQVTM and CDR2 is ANQGSEA. In this sample, this clone turned up once. The sequence was collected from a woman aged 30 to 39 with COVID-19, enrolled during active disease. The genes are TRBV29-1 and TRBJ1-2; D gene ambiguous. Sequenced material: peripheral blood. The CDR3 spells CSVEFQNYGYTF. In nucleotides, the CDR3 is TGCAGCGTTGAGTTTCAGAACTATGGCTACACCTTC. The whole variable domain, remainder taken from reference TRBV29-1 and TRBJ1-2, is SAVISQKPSRDICQRGTSLTIQCQVDSQVTMMFWYRQQPGQSLTLIATANQGSEATYESGFVIDKFPISRPNLTFSTLTVSNMSPEDSSIYLCSVEFQNYGYTFGSGTRLTVV.